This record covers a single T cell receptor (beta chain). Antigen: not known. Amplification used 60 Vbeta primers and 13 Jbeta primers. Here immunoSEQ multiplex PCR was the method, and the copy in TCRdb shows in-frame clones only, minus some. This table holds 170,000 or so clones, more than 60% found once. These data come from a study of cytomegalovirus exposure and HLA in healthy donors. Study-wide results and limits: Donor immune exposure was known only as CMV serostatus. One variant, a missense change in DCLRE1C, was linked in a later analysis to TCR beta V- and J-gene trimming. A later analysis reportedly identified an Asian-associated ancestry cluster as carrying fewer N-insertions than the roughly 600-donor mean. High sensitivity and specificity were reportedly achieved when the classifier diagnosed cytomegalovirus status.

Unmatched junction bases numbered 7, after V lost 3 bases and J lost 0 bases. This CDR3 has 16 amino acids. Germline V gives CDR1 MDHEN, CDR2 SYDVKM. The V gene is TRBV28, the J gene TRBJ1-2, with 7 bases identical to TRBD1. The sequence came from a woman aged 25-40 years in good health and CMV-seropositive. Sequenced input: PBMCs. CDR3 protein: CASSFPDRVANYGYTF. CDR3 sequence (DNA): TGTGCCAGCAGTTTCCCCGACAGGGTTGCTAACTATGGCTACACCTTC.